There are a few counts of the clone carrying this TCR beta chain. This sample was taken from a study of blood T cell repertoires in COVID-19. From germline, CDR1 is SGHRS and CDR2 YFSETQ. V lost 0 bases and J lost 6; bases outside the gene matches: 6. This CDR3 contains 15 residues. Sequenced by immunoSEQ multiplex PCR; TCRdb stores in-frame clones only, minus some. The table shows about 49,000 clones, with around nine tenths occurring only once. The gene calls are TRBV5-1 and TRBJ2-1; 7 bases are a match to TRBD1. The specimen was peripheral blood. This receptor was taken from a man aged 80 or over with acute or convalescent COVID-19. The CDR3: CASSLAPTGRNEQFF. In nucleotides, the CDR3 is TGCGCCAGCAGCTTGGCGCCGACAGGGCGCAATGAGCAGTTCTTC.